This is a list of T cell receptor beta chains from one sample in a study of Ad26.COV2.S vaccination and SARS-CoV-2 variants. Repertoires were generated with immunoSEQ multiplex PCR, while TCRdb's copy carries only in-frame clones and drops some. The sample has over 110,000 clones, just over 85% seen once. The starting material was peripheral blood, obtained after recovery from COVID-19. The receptors originated from a human donor who had recovered from COVID-19. CDR3s include the opening cysteine and the closing phenylalanine or tryptophan. D genes are given only for firm matches. Clone size is not always given. Where it is, it says once, few, many or a class for expanded clones.

d_gene: NA; abundance: once; v_gene: TRBV6-5; j_gene: TRBJ1-1; CDR3aa: CASSRPTGNTEAFF; CDR3nt: TGTGCCAGCAGTCGGCCCACAGGGAACACTGAAGCTTTCTTT
d_gene: NA; abundance: NA; v_gene: TRBV30; j_gene: TRBJ2-6; CDR3aa: CAWSVMGRGANVLTF; CDR3nt: TGTGCCTGGAGTGTTATGGGGCGGGGGGCCAACGTCCTGACTTTC
d_gene: NA; abundance: NA; v_gene: TRBV11-2; j_gene: TRBJ2-2; CDR3aa: CASSLAGGGSRELFF; CDR3nt: TGTGCCAGCAGCTTAGCGGGGGGCGGAAGTCGGGAGCTGTTTTTT
d_gene: NA; abundance: NA; v_gene: TRBV5-5; j_gene: TRBJ2-6; CDR3aa: CASSVAQAGGANVLTF; CDR3nt: TGTGCCAGCAGCGTGGCGCAGGCGGGGGGGGCCAACGTCCTGACTTTC
d_gene: NA; abundance: NA; v_gene: TRBV19; j_gene: TRBJ2-3; CDR3aa: CASRPGQDTQYF; CDR3nt: TGTGCCAGTAGGCCAGGGCAAGATACGCAGTATTTT
d_gene: NA; abundance: NA; v_gene: TRBV11-3; j_gene: TRBJ2-5; CDR3aa: CASSLGGRGQETQYF; CDR3nt: TGTGCCAGCAGCTTAGGCGGGCGGGGCCAAGAGACCCAGTACTTC
d_gene: TRBD2; abundance: NA; v_gene: TRBV5-1; j_gene: TRBJ2-5; CDR3aa: CASSLGVAGGQETQYF; CDR3nt: TGCGCCAGCAGCTTGGGAGTAGCGGGGGGCCAAGAGACCCAGTACTTC
d_gene: TRBD1; abundance: NA; v_gene: TRBV28; j_gene: TRBJ1-3; CDR3aa: CASSSAGTGDGNTIYF; CDR3nt: TGTGCCAGCAGTTCGGCCGGGACAGGGGATGGAAACACCATATATTTT
d_gene: NA; abundance: few; v_gene: TRBV4-1; j_gene: TRBJ2-1; CDR3aa: CASSQSGSGQTYNEQFF; CDR3nt: TGCGCCAGCAGCCAATCAGGGTCTGGGCAGACCTACAATGAGCAGTTCTTC
d_gene: NA; abundance: NA; v_gene: TRBV18; j_gene: TRBJ1-6; CDR3aa: CASSPRRGHNSPLHF; CDR3nt: TGTGCCAGCTCCCCTAGGAGGGGACATAATTCACCCCTCCACTTT
d_gene: TRBD2; abundance: NA; v_gene: TRBV9; j_gene: TRBJ2-2; CDR3aa: CASRPGTSGNTGELFF; CDR3nt: TGTGCCAGCAGACCGGGGACTAGCGGGAACACCGGGGAGCTGTTTTTT
d_gene: NA; abundance: few; v_gene: TRBV30; j_gene: TRBJ1-5; CDR3aa: CAWSEDSNQPQHF; CDR3nt: TGTGCCTGGAGTGAAGATAGCAATCAGCCCCAGCATTTT
d_gene: TRBD1; abundance: NA; v_gene: TRBV4-1; j_gene: TRBJ2-7; CDR3aa: CASSRTDRGAEQYF; CDR3nt: TGCGCCAGCAGCCGAACTGACAGGGGGGCCGAGCAGTACTTC
d_gene: NA; abundance: NA; v_gene: TRBV14; j_gene: TRBJ2-1; CDR3aa: CASSQDKTDTYNEQFF; CDR3nt: TGTGCCAGCAGCCAAGATAAGACAGACACCTACAATGAGCAGTTCTTC
d_gene: NA; abundance: NA; v_gene: TRBV5-5; j_gene: TRBJ2-5; CDR3aa: CASSLWQAIQETQYF; CDR3nt: TGTGCCAGCAGCTTGTGGCAGGCAATACAAGAGACCCAGTACTTC
d_gene: NA; abundance: NA; v_gene: TRBV11-2; j_gene: TRBJ2-5; CDR3aa: CASSRDHQETQYF; CDR3nt: TGTGCCAGCAGCCGGGACCACCAAGAGACCCAGTACTTC
d_gene: NA; abundance: NA; v_gene: TRBV4-1; j_gene: TRBJ1-2; CDR3aa: CASSQDQIPSTNYGYTF; CDR3nt: TGCGCCAGCAGCCAAGATCAGATTCCCTCAACTAACTATGGCTACACCTTC
d_gene: NA; abundance: once; v_gene: TRBV5-4; j_gene: TRBJ1-4; CDR3aa: CASSLNAAEKLFF; CDR3nt: TGTGCCAGCAGCTTGAACGCGGCTGAAAAACTGTTTTTT
d_gene: NA; abundance: few; v_gene: TRBV7-9; j_gene: TRBJ2-5; CDR3aa: CASISRNRDQETQYF; CDR3nt: TGTGCCAGCATCTCACGGAACCGGGATCAAGAGACCCAGTACTTC
d_gene: TRBD1; abundance: once; v_gene: TRBV6-5; j_gene: TRBJ2-2; CDR3aa: CASSSGTGGTGELFF; CDR3nt: TGTGCCAGCAGTTCGGGGACAGGGGGCACCGGGGAGCTGTTTTTT
d_gene: TRBD1; abundance: few; v_gene: TRBV30; j_gene: TRBJ1-6; CDR3aa: CAGSRTGHSPLHF; CDR3nt: TGTGCCGGCTCACGGACAGGGCATTCACCCCTCCACTTT
d_gene: TRBD2; abundance: NA; v_gene: TRBV11-2; j_gene: TRBJ2-3; CDR3aa: CASSLGTSGTDTQYF; CDR3nt: TGTGCCAGCAGCTTAGGGACTAGCGGAACAGATACGCAGTATTTT
d_gene: NA; abundance: NA; v_gene: TRBV14; j_gene: TRBJ2-1; CDR3aa: CASSQTRLSQFF; CDR3nt: TGTGCCAGCAGCCAAACCAGACTATCCCAGTTCTTC
d_gene: TRBD1; abundance: NA; v_gene: TRBV7-2; j_gene: TRBJ2-7; CDR3aa: CASSFDVGTAYEQYF; CDR3nt: TGTGCCAGCAGCTTCGACGTAGGGACAGCCTACGAGCAGTACTTC
d_gene: TRBD1; abundance: NA; v_gene: TRBV2; j_gene: TRBJ2-3; CDR3aa: CASSEEGTGTDTQYF; CDR3nt: TGTGCCAGCAGTGAAGAGGGGACAGGGACAGATACGCAGTATTTT
d_gene: TRBD2; abundance: NA; v_gene: TRBV6-2/TRBV6-3; j_gene: TRBJ2-1; CDR3aa: CASSYSSLAGAEQFF; CDR3nt: TGTGCCAGCAGTTACTCTTCCCTAGCGGGGGCTGAGCAGTTCTTC
d_gene: TRBD2; abundance: NA; v_gene: TRBV5-4; j_gene: TRBJ2-5; CDR3aa: CASSNNHRARGVLETQYF; CDR3nt: TGTGCCAGCAGCAATAACCACAGGGCGCGGGGGGTCTTAGAGACCCAGTACTTC
d_gene: NA; abundance: once; v_gene: TRBV2; j_gene: TRBJ1-1; CDR3aa: CASSPTGPGPAEAFF; CDR3nt: TGTGCCAGCAGCCCGACAGGACCCGGCCCGGCTGAAGCTTTCTTT
d_gene: NA; abundance: few; v_gene: TRBV21-1; j_gene: TRBJ1-6; CDR3aa: CASSRGDSLFSYNSPLHF; CDR3nt: TGTGCCAGCAGCAGGGGGGACAGTTTATTCTCCTATAATTCACCCCTCCACTTT
d_gene: NA; abundance: few; v_gene: TRBV10-2; j_gene: TRBJ1-2; CDR3aa: CASSEYRNYGYTF; CDR3nt: TGCGCCAGCAGTGAATACCGAAACTATGGCTACACCTTC
d_gene: NA; abundance: NA; v_gene: TRBV28; j_gene: TRBJ2-1; CDR3aa: CASSLTASSYNEQFF; CDR3nt: TGTGCCAGCAGTCTGACGGCGAGCTCCTACAATGAGCAGTTCTTC
d_gene: NA; abundance: NA; v_gene: TRBV6-5; j_gene: TRBJ2-3; CDR3aa: CASSYADTQYF; CDR3nt: TGTGCCAGCAGTTACGCAGATACGCAGTATTTT
d_gene: TRBD1; abundance: NA; v_gene: TRBV13; j_gene: TRBJ1-6; CDR3aa: CASSLTGRVSPLHF; CDR3nt: TGTGCCAGCAGCCTGACAGGGAGGGTTTCACCCCTCCACTTT
d_gene: NA; abundance: NA; v_gene: TRBV10-3; j_gene: TRBJ1-2; CDR3aa: CAISAAGLAYGYTF; CDR3nt: TGTGCCATCAGTGCGGCCGGCTTAGCCTATGGCTACACCTTC
d_gene: TRBD2; abundance: NA; v_gene: TRBV30; j_gene: TRBJ2-1; CDR3aa: CAWGGGAGYNEQFF; CDR3nt: TGTGCCTGGGGCGGGGGGGCCGGCTACAATGAGCAGTTCTTC
d_gene: NA; abundance: NA; v_gene: TRBV7-2; j_gene: TRBJ2-7; CDR3aa: CASRYDLGSYEQYF; CDR3nt: TGTGCCAGCAGATATGACTTGGGATCCTACGAGCAGTACTTC
d_gene: NA; abundance: NA; v_gene: TRBV27; j_gene: TRBJ1-6; CDR3aa: CASKGQLNSPLHF; CDR3nt: TGTGCCAGCAAAGGGCAGCTTAATTCACCCCTCCACTTT
d_gene: NA; abundance: once; v_gene: TRBV6-5; j_gene: TRBJ1-1; CDR3aa: CASSYAGQRLRAFF; CDR3nt: TGTGCCAGCAGTTACGCCGGACAGCGCCTGAGGGCTTTCTTT
d_gene: TRBD2; abundance: NA; v_gene: TRBV25-1; j_gene: TRBJ2-7; CDR3aa: CASSPRGVNEQYF; CDR3nt: TGTGCCAGCAGTCCCCGGGGGGTCAACGAGCAGTACTTC
d_gene: NA; abundance: NA; v_gene: TRBV29-1; j_gene: TRBJ1-1; CDR3aa: CSVGWGPEAFF; CDR3nt: TGCAGCGTTGGCTGGGGGCCTGAAGCTTTCTTT
d_gene: TRBD1; abundance: NA; v_gene: TRBV30; j_gene: TRBJ1-6; CDR3aa: CAWSAGTGDINSPLHF; CDR3nt: TGTGCCTGGAGTGCTGGGACAGGAGACATCAATTCACCCCTCCACTTT
d_gene: NA; abundance: NA; v_gene: TRBV7-5; j_gene: TRBJ1-2; CDR3aa: CARRSFYGYTF; CDR3nt: TGTGCCAGAAGATCGTTCTATGGCTACACCTTC
d_gene: TRBD1; abundance: NA; v_gene: TRBV7-9; j_gene: TRBJ1-2; CDR3aa: CASSPGGGGYTF; CDR3nt: TGTGCCAGCAGCCCAGGGGGCGGTGGCTACACCTTC
d_gene: NA; abundance: NA; v_gene: TRBV10-3; j_gene: TRBJ2-1; CDR3aa: CAISESSRVLGDEQFF; CDR3nt: TGTGCCATCAGTGAGTCGAGCAGGGTACTTGGGGATGAGCAGTTCTTC
d_gene: NA; abundance: NA; v_gene: TRBV2; j_gene: TRBJ1-5; CDR3aa: CASSGLAAGSNQPQHF; CDR3nt: TGTGCCAGCAGTGGCCTGGCGGCGGGGAGCAATCAGCCCCAGCATTTT
d_gene: TRBD2; abundance: NA; v_gene: TRBV6-5; j_gene: TRBJ2-3; CDR3aa: CASSLLAGGTDTQYF; CDR3nt: TGTGCCAGCAGTTTACTAGCGGGGGGGACAGATACGCAGTATTTT